This entry describes one T cell receptor (beta chain). Its antigen is not identified. This record comes from a study of beta chain features in type 1 diabetes. Study-wide background: On cell yields, gender and age, patients and healthy donors were similar. General observations from the study: In every one of the four CD4+ subsets, TCRB CDR3s were moderately but significantly shorter in Type 1 diabetes patients.

J was trimmed by 4 bases and V by 4 bases; bases with no gene match: 7. The CDR3 sequence is 16 residues long. Germline V CDR1 and CDR2: MNHEY, SMNVEV (reference sequence). The study reverse transcribed the entire isolated RNA, so it sequenced expressed TCRB transcripts. Measured with immunoSEQ multiplex PCR; TCRdb has only the in-frame clones, and not every one. The sample holds about 48,000 clones, around 40% seen once. The specimen sequenced was Tregs from blood. The chain has TRBV27 and TRBJ1-5, with 10 bases aligning to TRBD1. This TCR came from a man aged 25 to 45 with type 1 diabetes. CDR3 bases: TGTGCCAGCAGTTCAGCCGGGACAGGGGTTAATCAGCCCCAGCATTTT. It specifies CASSSAGTGVNQPQHF.